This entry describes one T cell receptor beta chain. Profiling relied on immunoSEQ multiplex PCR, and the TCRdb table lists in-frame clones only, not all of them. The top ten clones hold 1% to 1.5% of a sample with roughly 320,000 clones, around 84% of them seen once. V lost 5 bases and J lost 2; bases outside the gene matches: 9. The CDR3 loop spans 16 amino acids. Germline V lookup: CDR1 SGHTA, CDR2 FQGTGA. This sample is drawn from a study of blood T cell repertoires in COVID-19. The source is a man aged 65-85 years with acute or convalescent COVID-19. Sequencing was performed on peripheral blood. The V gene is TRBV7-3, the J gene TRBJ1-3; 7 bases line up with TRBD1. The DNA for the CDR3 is TGTGCCAGCAGCCGACTAGGGGGGACAGCTGGAAACACCATATATTTT. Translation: CASSRLGGTAGNTIYF. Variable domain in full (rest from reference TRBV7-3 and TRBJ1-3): GAGVSQTPSNKVTEKGKYVELRCDPISGHTALYWYRQSLGQGPEFLIYFQGTGAADDSGLPNDRFFAVRPEGSVSTLKIQRTERGDSAVYLCASSRLGGTAGNTIYFGEGSWLTVV.